This TCR beta chain was obtained from a study of blood T cell repertoires in COVID-19. This table comes from immunoSEQ multiplex PCR, and its TCRdb copy is limited to in-frame clones, with some not included. Among around 220,000 clones, around 83% were seen once, and the ten largest hold about 10%. The germline V gene encodes CDR1 MGHRA and CDR2 YSYEKL. V dropped 0 bases and J dropped 3 bases, with 9 bases sitting between them. CDR3 length: 15 amino acids. This receptor was identified in a woman aged 45 to 65 with COVID-19, enrolled during active disease. The J gene is TRBJ1-5, the V gene TRBV4-1; D unclear. Specimen: peripheral blood. CDR3 residues: CASSQEEGPNQPQHF. Written as DNA, the CDR3 is TGCGCCAGCAGCCAAGAGGAGGGCCCCAATCAGCCCCAGCATTTT.